This entry lists 19 T cell receptor beta chains sequenced from one sample in a study of blood T cell repertoires in COVID-19. TCRdb's copy holds only in-frame clones and misses some; the assay was immunoSEQ multiplex PCR. The sample lists 250,000 or so clones, approximately 92% occurring once. Sequenced material: peripheral blood. These receptors were obtained from a woman aged 40 to 50 who had recovered from COVID-19.

This chain connects TRBV18 to TRBJ2-6; the D gene is possibly TRBD1 (6 bases). The CDR3 length is 16 residues. Trimming stripped 6 bases from V and 0 bases from J, with 12 bases between. The germline CDR1 and CDR2 sequences are KGHSH and LQKENI. CDR3 residues: CASSPTTGSGANVLTF. The CDR3 DNA sequence: TGTGCCAGCTCGCCTACGACAGGCTCTGGGGCCAACGTCCTGACTTTC.

The V gene is TRBV19, the J gene TRBJ2-2, with 14 bases lining up with TRBD2. V lost 4 bases and J lost 0; bases outside the gene matches: 4. Germline values: CDR1 LNHDA, CDR2 SQIVND (reference sequence). This CDR3 is 18 amino acids long. CDR3 sequence reads: CASSKGTSGGANTGELFF. Written as DNA, the CDR3 is TGTGCCAGTAGTAAGGGGACTAGCGGGGGTGCGAACACCGGGGAGCTGTTTTTT.

The rearrangement uses TRBV11-2 and TRBJ1-2; 8 positions match TRBD1. The CDR3 sequence is 14 residues long. J gave up 7 bases and V 1 base, and 5 bases lay outside the gene matches. Per the germline V gene, CDR1 is SGHAT and CDR2 is FQNNGV. CDR3 sequence (DNA): TGTGCCAGCAGCTTAGCTGGACAGGGTTTTGGCTACACCTTC. Residues: CASSLAGQGFGYTF.

J is TRBJ2-3 and V is TRBV5-4; 8 nucleotides line up with TRBD2. The trim removed 4 bases at V and 5 bases at J, leaving 12 bases unmatched. The CDR3 totals 16 residues. CDR1 and CDR2 from the germline V gene are SGHNT and YYREEE (reference sequence). This CDR3 is CASSPSPGGDLDTQYF. The CDR3 DNA reads TGTGCCAGCAGCCCCTCCCCGGGGGGGGACTTAGATACGCAGTATTTT.

This chain uses TRBV5-4 with TRBJ2-3, with TRBD2 as a possible D gene (6 bases). Trimming pared 3 bases from V and 2 bases from J, leaving 25 bases between. There are 19 residues in the CDR3. Germline V lookup: CDR1 SGHNT, CDR2 YYREEE (reference sequence). CDR3 nucleotides: TGTGCCAGCAGCTATCGGACTACCCTTTTTACAACCTCCACAGATACGCAGTATTTT. It translates to CASSYRTTLFTTSTDTQYF.

This clone was observed a single time. V gene TRBV6-1 combines with J gene TRBJ2-3, with 10 nucleotides matching TRBD2. This CDR3 has 15 residues. V lost 1 base, J lost 5 bases, and 3 bases stayed unmatched. Germline CDR1 MNHNS, CDR2 SASEGT. The CDR3 sequence is CASSEEAGGKDTQYF. In nucleotides, the CDR3 is TGTGCCAGCAGTGAAGAAGCGGGGGGGAAAGATACGCAGTATTTT.

The J gene is TRBJ2-2, the V gene TRBV5-1, with TRBD2 identical over 10 bases. Germline CDR1 reads SGHRS; CDR2 reads YFSETQ. This CDR3 spans 15 amino acids. After removal of 4 bases from V and 3 bases from J, the junction contained 3 bases not matched to a gene. CDR3 sequence (DNA): TGCGCCAGCAGCCCCGGGACTAGCGACACCGGGGAGCTGTTTTTT. Amino acids: CASSPGTSDTGELFF.

The chain is built from TRBV3-1 (or the pseudogene TRBV3-2) and TRBJ2-1, with D possibly being TRBD2 (7 bases). Trimming took off 6 bases at V and 4 bases at J, with 19 bases between the two ends. The germline CDR1 and CDR2 sequences are LGHDT and YNNKEL (reference sequence). The CDR3 is made up of 16 amino acids. The CDR3 here is CASRDGRRGPYNEQFF. The CDR3 DNA sequence: TGTGCCAGCAGGGACGGACGGCGGGGGCCTTACAATGAGCAGTTCTTC.

The chain combines TRBV9 with TRBJ2-1; weak D call: TRBD1 (6 bases). Germline CDR1 is SGDLS and CDR2 is YYNGEE. This CDR3 comprises 15 residues. The V gene lost 6 bases and the J gene lost 4 bases, with 17 bases spanning the gap. This CDR3 reads CASTPGAYLYNEQFF. CDR3 nucleotides: TGTGCCAGCACTCCAGGGGCCTACCTATACAATGAGCAGTTCTTC.

J is TRBJ2-7 and V is TRBV14; D unresolved. Deletions cut 3 bases from V and 2 bases from J, with 5 bases between. Per the germline V gene, CDR1 is SGHDN and CDR2 is FVKESK. The CDR3 is 12 residues long. The CDR3 sequence: CASSQSTYEQYF. Written as DNA, the CDR3 is TGTGCCAGCAGCCAGAGTACCTACGAGCAGTACTTC.

This chain connects TRBV2 to TRBJ1-2; TRBD1 agrees at 10 bases. The V segment lost 5 bases and the J segment 7 bases; nucleotides outside the gene matches: 10. CDR1 is SNHLY and CDR2 is FYNNEI in the germline V gene. The CDR3 covers 15 residues. The CDR3 is CASSLTTGQGPGYTF. Here the CDR3 DNA reads TGTGCCAGCAGTCTGACAACGGGACAGGGGCCTGGCTACACCTTC.

This rearrangement joins TRBV7-6 to TRBJ2-1; maybe TRBD1 (5 bases). Germline V CDR1 and CDR2: SGHVS, FNYEAQ. CDR3 length equals 18 residues. Between the trimmed V and J ends, which lost 4 bases and 6 bases, there was a span of 25 bases. The DNA of the CDR3 is TGTGCCAGCAGCTACAGGACCAACCGCCTCGGGTCTGGCAATGAGCAGTTCTTC. Residues: CASSYRTNRLGSGNEQFF.

The chain is built from TRBV18 and TRBJ1-2; unclear D gene. Germline lookup yields CDR1 KGHSH and CDR2 LQKENI. CDR3 length equals 12 residues. V was cut by 0 bases and J by 8 bases, with 7 bases left in between. CDR3 in DNA: TGTGCCAGCTCACCACCGGGAGGAGGCTACACCTTC. This translates into CASSPPGGGYTF.

The gene calls are TRBV7-9 and TRBJ1-1, with TRBD1 identical over 8 bases. The V gene's germline CDR1 is SEHNR and CDR2 FQNEAQ (reference sequence). V lost 3 bases, J lost 4 bases, and 4 bases stayed unmatched. CDR3 length: 14 residues. CDR3 residues: CASSLTGAGTEAFF. CDR3 in DNA: TGTGCCAGCAGCTTGACAGGGGCGGGCACTGAAGCTTTCTTT.

This clone was detected only a few times. The V call is TRBV12-3 or TRBV12-4, the J call TRBJ2-7; D remains unclear. The CDR3 spans 13 residues. The ends were cut back, 6 bases at V and 6 bases at J, with 15 bases in the middle. CDR3 loop: CASSSSPSVEQYF. The CDR3 coding sequence is TGTGCCAGCAGCTCGTCCCCCAGCGTCGAGCAGTACTTC.

The CDR3 coding sequence is TGTGCCAGCAGTTTACGACAGATTAATCAGCCCCAGCATTTT. Translation: CASSLRQINQPQHF. The chain carries TRBV28 and TRBJ1-5, with a possible D match to TRBD1 (5 bases). CDR1 MDHEN and CDR2 SYDVKM come from the germline V gene. This CDR3 comprises 14 residues. V was cut by 2 bases and J by 4 bases, with 9 bases left in between.

This sequence joins TRBV2 and TRBJ1-4, with D uncertain. CDR1 is SNHLY and CDR2 is FYNNEI in the germline V gene. The V end lost 4 bases, the J end lost 7 bases, and 10 bases lay between the germline ends. The CDR3 runs to 13 residues. In DNA, the CDR3 is TGTGCCAGCAGTGGCCCGGCGGGTGAAAAACTGTTTTTT. Residues: CASSGPAGEKLFF.

This rearrangement joins TRBV18 to TRBJ2-2; perhaps TRBD2 as D (7 bases). From germline, CDR1 is KGHSH and CDR2 LQKENI. Between the trimmed V and J ends, which lost 3 bases and 3 bases, there was a span of 17 bases. The CDR3 runs 17 residues. Here the CDR3 DNA reads TGTGCCAGCTCACCCCCGCGGACAGCGGGATACACCGGGGAGCTGTTTTTT. Translating gives CASSPPRTAGYTGELFF.

The genes are TRBV11-3 and TRBJ2-2; D gene uncertain. The CDR3 extends over 14 amino acids. Germline V gene lookup returns CDR1 SGHNT and CDR2 YENEEA. The V gene lost 2 bases and the J gene lost 0 bases, with 4 bases spanning the gap. CDR3 amino acids: CASSLLANTGELFF. The CDR3 nucleotides are TGTGCCAGCAGCTTACTAGCGAACACCGGGGAGCTGTTTTTT.